Listed below are T cell receptor beta chains from one sample, sequenced in a study of lymphopenia after photon versus proton radiotherapy. The repertoire was sequenced with immunoSEQ multiplex PCR; TCRdb's copy has only in-frame clones and lacks some. The sample holds about 33,000 clones, 90% seen once. Sequenced here: peripheral blood, sampled from a patient treated with photon-based radiotherapy. These receptors all stem from a woman between 45 and 60 years old with pancreatic cancer. Each CDR3 is given with its conserved first and last residue. The D gene is left open where the match is weak. The size entry is marked missing in some rows and otherwise reads once, few, many or a size class.

d_call: NA; v_call: TRBV27; clone_size: NA; j_call: TRBJ2-1; cdr3_nt: TGTGCCAGCAGCGGACAGAACAATGAGCAGTTCTTC; cdr3_aa: CASSGQNNEQFF
d_call: NA; v_call: TRBV27; clone_size: NA; j_call: TRBJ2-1; cdr3_nt: TGTGCCAGCAGTTTATCTGGGACCCTTAGCTCCTACAATGAGCAGTTCTTC; cdr3_aa: CASSLSGTLSSYNEQFF
d_call: TRBD2; v_call: TRBV7-2; clone_size: NA; j_call: TRBJ2-5; cdr3_nt: TGTGCCAGCAGCTCCAGCCTCGGGACTAGCGGCCAAGAGACCCAGTACTTC; cdr3_aa: CASSSSLGTSGQETQYF
d_call: NA; v_call: TRBV28; clone_size: NA; j_call: TRBJ2-2; cdr3_nt: TGTGCCAGCAGTTCCCGGGGGCGAGGCACCGGGGAGCTGTTTTTT; cdr3_aa: CASSSRGRGTGELFF
d_call: TRBD2; v_call: TRBV7-9; clone_size: NA; j_call: TRBJ2-5; cdr3_nt: TGTGCCAGCAGCTTGGATAGCGGGAAAGAGACCCAGTACTTC; cdr3_aa: CASSLDSGKETQYF
d_call: TRBD1; v_call: TRBV4-3; clone_size: NA; j_call: TRBJ1-2; cdr3_nt: TGCGCCAGCAGCCAAGATCGAGGCGGGACAGCTGCACTTTTATATGGCTACACCTTC; cdr3_aa: CASSQDRGGTAALLYGYTF
d_call: TRBD2; v_call: TRBV30; clone_size: NA; j_call: TRBJ2-1; cdr3_nt: TGTGCCTGGGGGAGCGGGGTCTCCTACAATGAGCAGTTCTTC; cdr3_aa: CAWGSGVSYNEQFF
d_call: TRBD1; v_call: TRBV5-6; clone_size: medium-sized; j_call: TRBJ1-2; cdr3_nt: TGTGCCAGCAGGAGGACAGGGGCAGATGGCTACACCTTC; cdr3_aa: CASRRTGADGYTF
d_call: NA; v_call: TRBV7-7; clone_size: NA; j_call: TRBJ2-5; cdr3_nt: TGTGCCAGCAGCTCAGGCAGGGGAGGACAAGAGACCCAGTACTTC; cdr3_aa: CASSSGRGGQETQYF
d_call: NA; v_call: TRBV10-3; clone_size: NA; j_call: TRBJ2-7; cdr3_nt: TGTGCCATCAGTGAGTCGCGACACGCATACGAGCAGTACTTC; cdr3_aa: CAISESRHAYEQYF
d_call: NA; v_call: TRBV2; clone_size: NA; j_call: TRBJ2-3; cdr3_nt: TGTGCCAGCAGTGAAAGGGCAGGGCTAAGCACAGATACGCAGTATTTT; cdr3_aa: CASSERAGLSTDTQYF
d_call: TRBD1; v_call: TRBV19; clone_size: NA; j_call: TRBJ1-6; cdr3_nt: TGTGCCACGTCTGCCGGGACAGGGGTTACACCCCTCCACTTT; cdr3_aa: CATSAGTGVTPLHF
d_call: NA; v_call: TRBV7-9; clone_size: NA; j_call: TRBJ1-4; cdr3_nt: TGTGCCAGCAGCTTAGCCGGGTATGAAAAACTGTTTTTT; cdr3_aa: CASSLAGYEKLFF
d_call: NA; v_call: TRBV30; clone_size: NA; j_call: TRBJ1-6; cdr3_nt: TGTGCCTGGAGTCTGGGATCGTATAATTCACCCCTCCACTTT; cdr3_aa: CAWSLGSYNSPLHF
d_call: NA; v_call: TRBV18; clone_size: NA; j_call: TRBJ2-5; cdr3_nt: TGTGCCAGCTCCCTCACGCACACAGAGACCCAGTACTTC; cdr3_aa: CASSLTHTETQYF
d_call: NA; v_call: TRBV18; clone_size: NA; j_call: TRBJ1-1; cdr3_nt: TGTGCCAGCTCACCCGACAGAAAAAACACTGAAGCTTTCTTT; cdr3_aa: CASSPDRKNTEAFF
d_call: NA; v_call: TRBV7-9; clone_size: NA; j_call: TRBJ2-5; cdr3_nt: TGTGCCAGCAGCTTAGCGGGCGCAGGGGTTAAAGAGACCCAGTACTTC; cdr3_aa: CASSLAGAGVKETQYF
d_call: NA; v_call: TRBV4-3; clone_size: NA; j_call: TRBJ1-3; cdr3_nt: TGCGCCAGCAGCCAAGCTTGGGGAGCAGGCTCTGGAAACACCATATATTTT; cdr3_aa: CASSQAWGAGSGNTIYF
d_call: NA; v_call: TRBV5-4; clone_size: NA; j_call: TRBJ2-3; cdr3_nt: TGTGCCAGCAGCTTCCCAGGGTACGGAGATACGCAGTATTTT; cdr3_aa: CASSFPGYGDTQYF
d_call: NA; v_call: TRBV2; clone_size: NA; j_call: TRBJ1-2; cdr3_nt: TGTGCCAGCAGTGAAGCCGGACGGAAGAACTATGGCTACACCTTC; cdr3_aa: CASSEAGRKNYGYTF
d_call: TRBD1; v_call: TRBV19; clone_size: NA; j_call: TRBJ1-5; cdr3_nt: TGTGCCAGTAGTGGAGGGACAGACAACAATCAGCCCCAGCATTTT; cdr3_aa: CASSGGTDNNQPQHF
d_call: TRBD1; v_call: TRBV15; clone_size: NA; j_call: TRBJ2-3; cdr3_nt: TGTGCCACCAGCAGAGGGCTGACAGGGGCCTTCCAAGATACGCAGTATTTT; cdr3_aa: CATSRGLTGAFQDTQYF
d_call: NA; v_call: TRBV4-1; clone_size: NA; j_call: TRBJ2-7; cdr3_nt: TGCGCCAGCAGCCAAGCTGACCCGTCTCGAGAGCAGTACTTC; cdr3_aa: CASSQADPSREQYF
d_call: NA; v_call: TRBV4-1; clone_size: NA; j_call: TRBJ2-3; cdr3_nt: TGCGCCAGCAGCCAAGCGCAAGGGATCCTCACAGATACGCAGTATTTT; cdr3_aa: CASSQAQGILTDTQYF
d_call: NA; v_call: TRBV4-3; clone_size: NA; j_call: TRBJ2-5; cdr3_nt: TGCGCCAGCATCCCGGGGCCGAAAGAGACCCAGTACTTC; cdr3_aa: CASIPGPKETQYF
d_call: NA; v_call: TRBV28; clone_size: NA; j_call: TRBJ2-3; cdr3_nt: TGTGCCAGCAGCACCTTGACTAGGGGTATTGGAAGCACAGATACGCAGTATTTT; cdr3_aa: CASSTLTRGIGSTDTQYF
d_call: TRBD1; v_call: TRBV7-9; clone_size: NA; j_call: TRBJ2-7; cdr3_nt: TGTGCCAGCAGCGGGACAGGGAACTCCTACGAGCAGTACTTC; cdr3_aa: CASSGTGNSYEQYF
d_call: NA; v_call: TRBV27; clone_size: NA; j_call: TRBJ2-7; cdr3_nt: TGTGCCAGCAGTTTATACGGCTACCAGGGCTACGAGCAGTACTTC; cdr3_aa: CASSLYGYQGYEQYF
d_call: NA; v_call: TRBV9; clone_size: once; j_call: TRBJ2-3; cdr3_nt: TGTGCCAGCAGTCCGTCTAGCACAGATACGCAGTATTTT; cdr3_aa: CASSPSSTDTQYF
d_call: NA; v_call: TRBV28; clone_size: NA; j_call: TRBJ2-1; cdr3_nt: TGTGCCAGCACCCCTCTAGCGGAGGGGGGGGAGCAGTTCTTC; cdr3_aa: CASTPLAEGGEQFF
d_call: TRBD2; v_call: TRBV4-3; clone_size: NA; j_call: TRBJ2-3; cdr3_nt: TGCGCCAGCAGCCAGGGACTAGCGGGACGCACAGATACGCAGTATTTT; cdr3_aa: CASSQGLAGRTDTQYF
d_call: NA; v_call: TRBV9; clone_size: NA; j_call: TRBJ2-2; cdr3_nt: TGTGCCAGCAGCGTAGGCGGGGAGCTGTTTTTT; cdr3_aa: CASSVGGELFF
d_call: TRBD1; v_call: TRBV6-6; clone_size: NA; j_call: TRBJ2-1; cdr3_nt: TGTGCCAGCAGGAGACAGGGTTACAATGAGCAGTTCTTC; cdr3_aa: CASRRQGYNEQFF
d_call: NA; v_call: TRBV11-3; clone_size: NA; j_call: TRBJ2-5; cdr3_nt: TGTGCCAGCAGCCACCCCCTGGGGCGGAGCCAAGAGACCCAGTACTTC; cdr3_aa: CASSHPLGRSQETQYF
d_call: NA; v_call: TRBV19; clone_size: NA; j_call: TRBJ1-1; cdr3_nt: TGTGCCAGTAGTACCCGACACTCCACTGAAGCTTTCTTT; cdr3_aa: CASSTRHSTEAFF
d_call: TRBD2; v_call: TRBV16; clone_size: NA; j_call: TRBJ2-7; cdr3_nt: TGTGCCAGCAGCCGAGGACTAGCGGGAGGGACCTACGAGCAGTACTTC; cdr3_aa: CASSRGLAGGTYEQYF
d_call: NA; v_call: TRBV10-2; clone_size: NA; j_call: TRBJ2-3; cdr3_nt: TGCGCCAGCAGTGGACGGGAGTTCGTCACAGATACGCAGTATTTT; cdr3_aa: CASSGREFVTDTQYF
d_call: NA; v_call: TRBV27; clone_size: NA; j_call: TRBJ2-1; cdr3_nt: TGTGCCAGCAGTTCGACAGTTCGCTCCTACAATGAGCAGTTCTTC; cdr3_aa: CASSSTVRSYNEQFF
d_call: TRBD1; v_call: TRBV19; clone_size: NA; j_call: TRBJ2-1; cdr3_nt: TGTGCCAGTTGCACCGGGACAGGGACCCCCAATGAGCAGTTCTTC; cdr3_aa: CASCTGTGTPNEQFF
d_call: TRBD1; v_call: TRBV4-3; clone_size: NA; j_call: TRBJ1-1; cdr3_nt: TGCGCCAGCAGCCAACAGGGGGGTGACACTGAAGCTTTCTTT; cdr3_aa: CASSQQGGDTEAFF
d_call: TRBD2; v_call: TRBV19; clone_size: NA; j_call: TRBJ2-2; cdr3_nt: TGTGCCAGTAGTATAACGGGAGGGCCGGGCGGGGAGCTGTTTTTT; cdr3_aa: CASSITGGPGGELFF